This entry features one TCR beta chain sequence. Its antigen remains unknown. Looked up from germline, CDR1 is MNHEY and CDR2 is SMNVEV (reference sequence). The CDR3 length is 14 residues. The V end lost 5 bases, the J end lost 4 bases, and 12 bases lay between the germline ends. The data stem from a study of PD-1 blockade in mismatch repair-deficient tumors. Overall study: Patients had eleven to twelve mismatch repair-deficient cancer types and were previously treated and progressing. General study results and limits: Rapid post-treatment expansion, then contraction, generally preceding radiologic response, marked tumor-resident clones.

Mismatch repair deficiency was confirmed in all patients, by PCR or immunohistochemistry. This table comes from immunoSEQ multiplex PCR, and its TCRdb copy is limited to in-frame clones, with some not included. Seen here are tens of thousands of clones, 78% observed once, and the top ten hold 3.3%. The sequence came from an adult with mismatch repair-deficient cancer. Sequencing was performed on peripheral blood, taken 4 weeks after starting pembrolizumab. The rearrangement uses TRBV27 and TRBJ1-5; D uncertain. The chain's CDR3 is CASSLKAWNQPQHF. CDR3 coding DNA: TGTGCCAGCAGTCTGAAGGCCTGGAATCAGCCCCAGCATTTT.